This record covers a single TCR beta chain. The source of the sample is a study of cytomegalovirus exposure and HLA in healthy donors. Primers for the PCR totalled 60 Vbeta and 13 Jbeta. Assay used: immunoSEQ multiplex PCR; TCRdb lists only in-frame clones, some missing. The listing records 110,000 to 150,000 clones. The TCR originated in a male donor in good health and CMV-seronegative. Sequenced sample: PBMCs.

CDR3 coding DNA: TGTGCCAGCAGCTTAACAAATCAGCCCCAGCATTTT. This encodes CASSLTNQPQHF. The genes are TRBV7-2 and TRBJ1-5; no clear D. Germline CDR1 and CDR2: SGHTA and FQGNSA. The CDR3 consists of 12 residues. Trimming took off 2 bases at V and 4 bases at J, with 3 bases between the two ends. Together with reference TRBV7-2 and TRBJ1-5, the CDR3 gives the full variable domain: GAGVSQSPSNKVTEKGKDVELRCDPISGHTALYWYRQSLGQGLEFLIYFQGNSAPDKSGLPSDRFSAERTGGSVSTLTIQRTQQEDSAVYLCASSLTNQPQHFGDGTRLSIL.